This T cell receptor (beta chain) was sequenced during a study of blood T cell repertoires in COVID-19. Study information: From T cells, B-cell-depleted T cells, or PBMCs came the material, which was cDNA or gDNA.

Per the original data handling: Counts of nucleated cells, estimated from reference gene primer amplification, were obtained. Only in-frame clones appear in the TCRdb table, and some are missing; sequencing was by immunoSEQ multiplex PCR. Clonal size and the V and J genes are those of that table, whereas D and trimming came from the DNA. The data contain about 150,000 clones, over 75% of them singletons. Seattle participants joined during active infection and were tracked over time. Germline lookup yields CDR1 MNHEY and CDR2 SMNVEV (reference sequence). Trimming left V 4 bases short and J 1 base short, with 9 bases between. The CDR3 is 14 residues long.

The source is a man aged 55 to 69 with COVID-19, enrolled during active disease. Sequencing was done on a sample of peripheral blood. The V call is TRBV27, the J call TRBJ2-3; D call uncertain. The CDR3 is CASSSPIRTDTQYF. DNA for the CDR3: TGTGCCAGCAGTTCCCCAATCCGCACAGATACGCAGTATTTT.